Listed here are 9 T cell receptor beta chains from one sample, sequenced in a study of blood T cells in healthy people across ages. A second about 6 to 12 cycle PCR used barcoded and J-beta primers. TCRdb re-called the 5' RACE reads through MiXCR, storing one row per CDR3 protein. Altogether about 1.8 million distinct CDR3 sequences are present, around 48% being singletons, with the ten largest covering about 2.1%. Sequencing used blood. These receptor sequences come from a woman in her forties in good health.

The chain has TRBV28 and TRBJ2-7; D perhaps matches TRBD1 (7 bases). Germline CDR1 MDHEN, CDR2 SYDVKM. Deletions cut 7 bases from V and 7 bases from J, with 11 bases between. This CDR3 is 11 amino acids long. The CDR3 region has the DNA TGTGCCAGCACCTCAGGGGGGGAGCAGTACTTC. Residues: CASTSGGEQYF.

The rearrangement joins TRBV20-1 to TRBJ2-1, with D tentatively TRBD1 (6 bases). The CDR3 covers 15 residues. Trimming cost V 1 base and J 9 bases, with 19 bases left between them. The germline gives CDR1 DFQATT, CDR2 SNEGSKA (reference sequence). The CDR3 nucleotides read TGCAGTGCTAGAGCGGGTCTAGCCACAGGGCGTGAGCAGTTCTTC. It specifies CSARAGLATGREQFF.

A few counts support this clonotype. The rearrangement joins TRBV20-1 to TRBJ2-1, with D unresolved. The V gene lost 5 bases and the J gene lost 4 bases, with 6 bases spanning the gap. The CDR3 is 11 residues long. Per the germline V gene, CDR1 is DFQATT and CDR2 is SNEGSKA (reference sequence). CDR3 nucleotides: TGCAGTGCTGAAGAATACAATGAGCAGTTCTTC. Its translation is CSAEEYNEQFF.

This sequence joins TRBV20-1 and TRBJ2-3; 7 positions agree with TRBD1. V shed 1 base and J 6 bases; nucleotides not matched to a gene: 16. Germline CDR1 and CDR2: DFQATT and SNEGSKA (reference sequence). CDR3 length: 17 residues. The CDR3 nucleotides are TGCAGTGCTAGAGTTAATGTGGGCAGGGGGTACAGGGATACGCAGTATTTT. It specifies CSARVNVGRGYRDTQYF.

The genes are TRBV10-3 and TRBJ2-7, with D unclear. This CDR3 contains 15 residues. V was pared by 4 bases and J by 4 bases, with 17 bases between. Germline V gives CDR1 ENHRY, CDR2 SYGVKD. The CDR3 DNA reads TGTGCCATCAGTGTAGGCCAACACCGAGATTACGAGCAGTACTTC. It encodes CAISVGQHRDYEQYF.

The chain is built from TRBV28 and TRBJ1-2; 8 positions match TRBD1. Trimming at V came to 5 bases and at J to 4 bases, leaving 6 bases not matched to a gene. Germline loops: CDR1 MDHEN, CDR2 SYDVKM. The CDR3 length is 14 residues. The CDR3 sequence: CASSDQGAFYGYTF. The CDR3 bases are TGTGCCAGCAGTGATCAGGGGGCCTTCTATGGCTACACCTTC.

This clonotype was detected a few times. The J gene is TRBJ2-7, the V gene TRBV4-2, with a possible D match to TRBD1 (6 bases). The germline V and J ends were trimmed by 1 base and 5 bases, with 15 bases remaining between them. Germline-derived CDR1 and CDR2 are LGHNA and YNFKEQ. CDR3 length: 15 residues. CDR3 in DNA: TGTGCCAGCAGCCAAGGGGGGTCAGGGGTTGACGAGCAGTACTTC. It translates to CASSQGGSGVDEQYF.

The J gene is TRBJ2-7, the V gene TRBV28, with TRBD2 as a possible D gene (5 bases). The CDR3 length is 12 residues. The germline gives CDR1 MDHEN, CDR2 SYDVKM. V was trimmed by 3 bases and J by 6 bases, leaving 9 bases between them. The CDR3 nucleotides are TGTGCCAGCAGTTTGTTCCGGGGCGAGCAGTACTTC. Translating gives CASSLFRGEQYF. Drawing the rest from reference TRBV28 and TRBJ2-7, the complete variable domain is DVKVTQSSRYLVKRTGEKVFLECVQDMDHENMFWYRQDPGLGLRLIYFSYDVKMKEKGDIPEGYSVSREKKERFSLILESASTNQTSMYLCASSLFRGEQYFGPGTRLTVT.

The chain is built from TRBV28 and TRBJ2-1; D is ambiguous. Deletions cut 6 bases from V and 0 bases from J, with 12 bases between. CDR1 is MDHEN, CDR2 SYDVKM, per germline. The CDR3 length is 15 residues. Here the CDR3 reads CASRPTPSSYNEQFF. The CDR3 DNA follows: TGTGCCAGCAGACCGACGCCCAGCTCCTACAATGAGCAGTTCTTC.